The 20 T cell receptor beta chains below were found in one sample sequenced in a study of blood T cell repertoires in COVID-19. TCRdb's table, derived via immunoSEQ multiplex PCR, lists solely in-frame clones and lacks some. The repertoire has about 350,000 clones, roughly nine tenths of them found once; the top ten carry roughly 4%. The source material was peripheral blood. Every receptor here comes from a woman aged 55-69 years with COVID-19, enrolled during active disease.

The chain combines TRBV6-5 with TRBJ2-5; maybe TRBD2 (5 bases). The V gene lost 4 bases and the J gene lost 4 bases, with 13 bases spanning the gap. This CDR3 has 14 residues. Germline CDR1 MNHEY, CDR2 SVGAGI. CDR3 DNA: TGTGCCAGCAGTTTGATCCTAGCCGGAGAGACCCAGTACTTC. Translation gives CASSLILAGETQYF.

The table lists this clone with a count of one. The chain links TRBV29-1 to TRBJ2-3; perhaps TRBD2 as D (5 bases). The CDR3 totals 11 residues. The germline V and J ends were trimmed by 7 bases and 6 bases, with 11 bases remaining between them. The V gene's germline CDR1 is SQVTM and CDR2 ANQGSEA. The CDR3 DNA reads TGCAGCGGGACTTCCTCTGATACGCAGTATTTT. It encodes CSGTSSDTQYF.

This chain links TRBV6-6 with TRBJ1-1, with 10 bases identical to TRBD1. Germline assignment: CDR1 MNHNY and CDR2 SVGAGI (reference sequence). The CDR3 is 16 amino acids. The trim removed 5 bases at V and 4 bases at J, leaving 10 bases unmatched. DNA for the CDR3: TGTGCCAGCAGTATCACCGGGACAGGGGAGGTCACTGAAGCTTTCTTT. Translated, it gives CASSITGTGEVTEAFF.

The chain links TRBV3-1 (or the pseudogene TRBV3-2) to TRBJ2-3; 10 bases line up with TRBD2. Germline V gene data show CDR1 as LGHDT and CDR2 as YNNKEL (reference sequence). The CDR3 is made up of 15 amino acids. The V and J ends lost 5 bases and 3 bases, in that order; junction bases with no gene match: 5. The CDR3 spells CASSRTSGWTDTQYF. The CDR3, as DNA: TGTGCCAGCAGCAGGACTAGCGGATGGACAGATACGCAGTATTTT.

The chain links TRBV2 to TRBJ1-6; D call uncertain. This CDR3 comprises 15 residues. The V and J ends lost 4 bases and 0 bases respectively, with 7 bases between them. CDR1 and CDR2 from the germline V gene are SNHLY and FYNNEI. CDR3 DNA: TGTGCCAGCAGTGCCGCAGACTCCTATAATTCACCCCTCCACTTT. Amino acid sequence: CASSAADSYNSPLHF.

The chain uses TRBV28 and TRBJ1-1; 11 bases are a match to TRBD1. The CDR3 is made up of 15 amino acids. Per germline, CDR1 MDHEN and CDR2 SYDVKM. CDR3 sequence reads: CAINRDRGVNTEAFF. As DNA, the CDR3 is TGTGCGATCAACCGGGACAGGGGGGTGAACACTGAAGCTTTCTTT. The variable domain in full, completed from reference TRBV28 and TRBJ1-1, reads DVKVTQSSRYLVKRTGEKVFLECVQDMDHENMFWYRQDPGLGLRLIYFSYDVKMKEKGDIPEGYSVSREKKERFSLILESASTNQTSMYLCAINRDRGVNTEAFFGQGTRLTVV.

V is TRBV27 and J is TRBJ1-4; D ambiguous. V shed 8 bases and J shed 2 bases, with 9 bases lying between them. Germline assignment: CDR1 MNHEY and CDR2 SMNVEV (reference sequence). The length of the CDR3 is 13 residues. This CDR3 reads CASSVRTNEKLFF. The CDR3 DNA reads TGTGCCAGCTCGGTGAGGACTAATGAAAAACTGTTTTTT.

The chain recombines TRBV7-9 with TRBJ1-5; TRBD1 matches 11 bases. This CDR3 is built from 17 residues. Per germline, CDR1 SEHNR and CDR2 FQNEAQ (reference sequence). V was pared by 5 bases and J by 2 bases, with 8 bases of the junction left unmatched. CDR3 sequence (DNA): TGTGCCAGCAGCCCCGGGACAGGGGGTCGTGGCAATCAGCCCCAGCATTTT. Its translation is CASSPGTGGRGNQPQHF.

This clone showed up just once. The gene calls are TRBV7-2 and TRBJ1-2; no clear D gene. V was cut by 3 bases and J by 5 bases, with 13 bases left in between. The germline CDR1 and CDR2 sequences are SGHTA and FQGNSA. This CDR3 contains 14 residues. The CDR3, as DNA: TGTGCCAGCAGCTTTAGGCGTCAGACTTATGGCTACACCTTC. Protein product: CASSFRRQTYGYTF.

The rearrangement uses TRBV15 and TRBJ2-7; 8 bases are shared with TRBD1. Germline V gene data show CDR1 as LNHNV and CDR2 as YYDKDF (reference sequence). Trimming cost V 1 base and J 6 bases; bases outside gene matches: 5. The CDR3 loop spans 14 amino acids. This chain's CDR3 is CATSRGGQVGEQYF. CDR3 DNA: TGTGCCACCAGCAGAGGGGGACAGGTGGGCGAGCAGTACTTC.

V and J are TRBV18 and TRBJ1-5, with D unclear. The CDR3 extends over 13 amino acids. V dropped 6 bases and J dropped 2 bases, with 8 bases sitting between them. The germline V gene has CDR1 KGHSH and CDR2 LQKENI. For the CDR3, the DNA is TGTGCCAGCTCTCAAAGCGGCAATCAGCCCCAGCATTTT. This encodes CASSQSGNQPQHF.

This chain connects TRBV5-4 to TRBJ2-1, with 7 bases that match TRBD1. The germline V gene encodes CDR1 SGHNT and CDR2 YYREEE (reference sequence). The CDR3 consists of 17 residues. V trimming: 3 bases; J trimming: 3 bases; junction bases outside the gene matches: 12. The chain's CDR3 is CASSSEHPGQLYNEQFF. DNA of the CDR3: TGTGCCAGCAGCTCGGAACATCCGGGACAGCTCTACAATGAGCAGTTCTTC.

The V call is TRBV11-3, the J call TRBJ2-3; 7 positions agree with TRBD1. The V segment lost 5 bases and the J segment 6 bases; nucleotides outside the gene matches: 2. Germline loops: CDR1 SGHNT, CDR2 YENEEA. CDR3 size: 12 residues. The CDR3 loop reads CASSIRGDTQYF. The CDR3 nucleotides read TGTGCCAGCAGCATCAGGGGGGATACGCAGTATTTT.

This chain uses TRBV5-1 with TRBJ1-4; D possibly corresponds to TRBD1 (5 bases). The CDR3 spans 14 residues. The germline V gene has CDR1 SGHRS and CDR2 YFSETQ. Deletions cut 4 bases from V and 5 bases from J, with 12 bases between. The CDR3 spells CASSLGAANEKLFF. CDR3 nucleotides: TGCGCCAGCAGCCTTGGGGCAGCGAATGAAAAACTGTTTTTT.

The chain has TRBV18 and TRBJ2-7; 7 bases match TRBD2. The CDR3 is made up of 15 amino acids. V was pared by 6 bases and J by 0 bases, with 8 bases of the junction left unmatched. Germline V CDR1 and CDR2: KGHSH, LQKENI. This chain's CDR3 is CASSHTSVSSYEQYF. The CDR3 DNA reads as TGTGCCAGCTCCCACACTAGCGTGAGCTCCTACGAGCAGTACTTC.

The gene calls are TRBV2 and TRBJ2-2, with 10 positions matching TRBD2. Germline V gene lookup returns CDR1 SNHLY and CDR2 FYNNEI. The CDR3 extends over 18 amino acids. V shed 5 bases and J 2 bases; nucleotides not matched to a gene: 11. CDR3 bases: TGTGCCAGCAGTTACCTTACTAGCGGGGTCTTTAACACCGGGGAGCTGTTTTTT. It specifies CASSYLTSGVFNTGELFF.

The chain carries TRBV10-3 and TRBJ1-5, with a weak D call TRBD1 (6 bases). The germline V gene encodes CDR1 ENHRY and CDR2 SYGVKD. The CDR3 has 13 amino acids. With 3 bases removed from V and 8 bases from J, the gap between germline ends came to 11 bases. CDR3 nucleotides: TGTGCCATCAGTGATAGGGGGAATGAGCCCCAGCATTTT. Its translation: CAISDRGNEPQHF.

For this clone: Within the sample, other DNA sequences also encode this same CDR3. The rearrangement links TRBV18 to TRBJ2-5; 10 nucleotides match TRBD2. After removal of 6 bases from V and 1 base from J, the junction contained 2 bases not matched to a gene. The CDR3 is 14 residues long. Germline CDR1 is KGHSH and CDR2 is LQKENI. Written as DNA, the CDR3 is TGTGCCAGCTCGCGGACTAGCGGCCAAGAGACCCAGTACTTC. It is translated as CASSRTSGQETQYF.

This chain links TRBV9 with TRBJ2-5; D is ambiguous. V gave up 3 bases and J gave up 1 base, with 10 bases separating them. This CDR3 is 14 amino acids long. The germline V gene has CDR1 SGDLS and CDR2 YYNGEE. For the CDR3, the DNA is TGTGCCAGCAGCGGGCCCCAGATCCAAGAGACCCAGTACTTC. Encoded protein: CASSGPQIQETQYF.

The chain has TRBV2 and TRBJ1-2; D call uncertain. V was shortened by 7 bases and J by 2 bases, with 5 bases between the two germline ends. This CDR3 comprises 11 residues. CDR1 is SNHLY and CDR2 is FYNNEI in the germline V gene. The CDR3 DNA sequence: TGTGCCAGCATACAGAACTATGGCTACACCTTC. It yields the protein CASIQNYGYTF.